These 32 T cell receptor beta chains came from one sample sequenced in a study of cytomegalovirus exposure and HLA in healthy donors. Libraries were prepared by immunoSEQ multiplex PCR; TCRdb keeps only in-frame clonotypes and omits some of them. The table has fewer than 150,000 clones, roughly nine tenths seen once; the top ten hold about 4%. Sequencing was carried out using PBMCs. The receptors originated from a man aged 18 to 30 in good health and CMV-seropositive.

The chain uses TRBV18 and TRBJ1-1, with D possibly TRBD1 on 6 matching bases. CDR1 is KGHSH and CDR2 is LQKENI in the germline V gene. CDR3 size: 14 residues. The V end lost 5 bases, the J end lost 1 base, and 11 bases lay between the germline ends. The CDR3 sequence is CASSEKQGNTEAFF. The DNA of the CDR3 is TGTGCCAGCTCAGAAAAACAGGGGAACACTGAAGCTTTCTTT.

The rearrangement uses TRBV7-6 and TRBJ2-1; TRBD2 matches 8 bases. The junction had 8 bases not matched to a gene; V was cut back by 1 base and J by 9 bases. The V gene's germline CDR1 is SGHVS and CDR2 FNYEAQ. This CDR3 has 15 amino acids. CDR3: CASSLETGGAREQFF. CDR3 nucleotide sequence: TGTGCCAGCAGCTTAGAGACGGGGGGGGCACGTGAGCAGTTCTTC.

The rearrangement joins TRBV7-8 to TRBJ1-5, with D perhaps matching TRBD1 (6 bases). Germline CDR1 and CDR2: SGHVS and FQNEAQ. The V end was cut by 1 base, the J end by 0 bases, with 16 bases between. The CDR3 sequence is 18 residues long. In nucleotides, the CDR3 is TGTGCCAGCAGCTTAGGAACAGGGATAGGCTATAGCAATCAGCCCCAGCATTTT. Residues: CASSLGTGIGYSNQPQHF.

This clone was recorded a few times. The rearrangement uses TRBV4-2 and TRBJ2-3; TRBD1 might be the D (6 bases). Germline V lookup: CDR1 LGHNA, CDR2 YNFKEQ. The CDR3 is 16 amino acids. V was cut by 3 bases and J by 2 bases, with 15 bases left in between. The CDR3 DNA is TGTGCCAGCAGCCACGGGACAAACAAGGCCACAGATACGCAGTATTTT. This gives the protein CASSHGTNKATDTQYF.

The rearrangement links TRBV6-5 to TRBJ1-1, with D unresolved. This CDR3 has 14 residues. Germline lookup yields CDR1 MNHEY and CDR2 SVGAGI. V shed 0 bases and J shed 8 bases, with 13 bases lying between them. The CDR3 spells CASSYSRGSFEAFF. As DNA, the CDR3 is TGTGCCAGCAGTTACTCGAGAGGCAGCTTCGAAGCTTTCTTT.

The CDR3 DNA reads as TGCAGCGTTGAACCCGGGACAGGGTACTATGGCTACACCTTC. Protein sequence: CSVEPGTGYYGYTF. The chain has TRBV29-1 and TRBJ1-2, with TRBD1 identical over 9 bases. After removal of 2 bases from V and 3 bases from J, the junction contained 4 bases not matched to a gene. Looked up from germline, CDR1 is SQVTM and CDR2 is ANQGSEA. The CDR3 sequence is 14 residues long.

The chain uses TRBV7-9 and TRBJ1-3, with 7 bases fitting TRBD1. V lost 2 bases to trimming and J lost 2 bases; unmatched junction nucleotides: 9. The CDR3 covers 17 residues. The germline gives CDR1 SEHNR, CDR2 FQNEAQ (reference sequence). CDR3 DNA sequence: TGTGCCAGCAGCTTAACTGGTGGAGGGGGCGCTGGAAACACCATATATTTT. This encodes CASSLTGGGGAGNTIYF.

This chain connects TRBV7-9 to TRBJ2-3; possible D gene TRBD2, 7 bases. Germline values: CDR1 SEHNR, CDR2 FQNEAQ (reference sequence). This CDR3 has 15 amino acids. V was pared by 7 bases and J by 1 base, with 15 bases between. CDR3 nucleotide sequence: TGTGCCAGCACCATGGGGGGGGGCGGCACAGATACGCAGTATTTT. It is translated as CASTMGGGGTDTQYF.

This chain uses TRBV25-1 with TRBJ1-3; D gene ambiguous. From germline, CDR1 is MGHDK and CDR2 SYGVNS. This CDR3 region has 13 residues. Deletions cut 9 bases from V and 1 base from J, with 10 bases between. In nucleotides, the CDR3 is TGTGCCAGTGGCTTGGTTTCTGGAAACACCATATATTTT. Translation gives CASGLVSGNTIYF. Full variable domain (remainder filled in from reference TRBV25-1 and TRBJ1-3): EADIYQTPRYLVIGTGKKITLECSQTMGHDKMYWYQQDPGMELHLIHYSYGVNSTEKGDLSSESTVSRIRTEHFPLTLESARPSHTSQYLCASGLVSGNTIYFGEGSWLTVV.

The genes are TRBV4-1 and TRBJ2-5, with TRBD2 matching 10 bases. V lost 4 bases to trimming and J lost 8 bases; unmatched junction nucleotides: 19. Germline V lookup: CDR1 MGHRA, CDR2 YSYEKL. The CDR3 is 18 amino acids. CDR3 sequence: CASSRREGALAGGPTQYF. CDR3 DNA: TGCGCCAGCAGCCGCCGGGAGGGGGCTTTAGCGGGGGGCCCCACCCAGTACTTC.

This chain connects TRBV7-2 to TRBJ2-7; a weak D match, TRBD1 (6 bases). The germline V gene has CDR1 SGHTA and CDR2 FQGNSA. The CDR3 contains 13 residues. V was shortened by 5 bases and J by 7 bases, with 15 bases between the two germline ends. DNA of the CDR3: TGTGCCAGCAGCCGAACAGGGTCGCGGGAGCAGTACTTC. Amino acids: CASSRTGSREQYF.

The V call is TRBV20-1, the J call TRBJ1-2, with 7 bases matching TRBD1. CDR3 size: 10 residues. The germline gives CDR1 DFQATT, CDR2 SNEGSKA (reference sequence). J lost 6 bases, V lost 6 bases, and 1 base had no gene match. The CDR3 bases are TGCAGTGCAGACAGGGATGGCTACACCTTC. Protein product: CSADRDGYTF.

This clone was recorded only once. This chain connects TRBV28 to TRBJ1-6; TRBD1 aligns across 12 bases. Germline V lookup: CDR1 MDHEN, CDR2 SYDVKM. The J segment lost 4 bases and the V segment lost 2 bases, leaving 3 bases of the junction unmatched. The CDR3 spans 17 residues. The CDR3: CASSLGGQGAYNSPLHF. The DNA for the CDR3 is TGTGCCAGCAGTTTAGGGGGACAGGGGGCTTATAATTCACCCCTCCACTTT.

The CDR3 protein is CAISEYTGVENSPLHF. For the CDR3, the DNA is TGTGCCATCAGTGAATACACAGGGGTAGAGAATTCACCCCTCCACTTT. The genes are TRBV10-3 and TRBJ1-6, with 7 bases that match TRBD1. The CDR3 sequence is 16 residues long. Per the germline V gene, CDR1 is ENHRY and CDR2 is SYGVKD. V shed 3 bases, J shed 7 bases, and the junction held 9 bases outside the gene matches.

The chain employs TRBV29-1 and TRBJ2-3, with D possibly matching TRBD2 (6 bases). V gave up 3 bases and J gave up 1 base, with 8 bases separating them. Germline loops: CDR1 SQVTM, CDR2 ANQGSEA. The CDR3 consists of 13 residues. The CDR3 spells CSVDSGGTDTQYF. CDR3 in DNA: TGCAGCGTTGACTCGGGGGGCACAGATACGCAGTATTTT.

The chain couples TRBV5-1 to TRBJ2-5; TRBD2 agrees at 8 bases. There are 15 residues in the CDR3. Looked up from germline, CDR1 is SGHRS and CDR2 is YFSETQ. The J segment lost 3 bases and the V segment lost 2 bases, leaving 6 bases of the junction unmatched. The CDR3 here is CASSLTGLGEETQYF. DNA of the CDR3: TGCGCCAGCAGCTTAACGGGACTAGGTGAAGAGACCCAGTACTTC.

The gene calls are TRBV6-4 and TRBJ1-5; no clear D. The CDR3 is 14 amino acids. The V end was cut by 3 bases, the J end by 0 bases, with 6 bases between. The V gene's germline CDR1 is MRHNA and CDR2 SNTAGT. CDR3 sequence: CASSERISNQPQHF. DNA for the CDR3: TGTGCCAGCAGTGAGAGGATTAGCAATCAGCCCCAGCATTTT.

In DNA form, the CDR3 reads TGTGCCAGCAGCCAAAACGCAGGGCATTCGAACGAGCAGTACTTC. Encoded protein: CASSQNAGHSNEQYF. The chain joins TRBV14 to TRBJ2-7; perhaps TRBD1 as D (5 bases). From germline, CDR1 is SGHDN and CDR2 FVKESK. The V and J ends lost 2 bases and 5 bases respectively, with 16 bases between them. This CDR3 region has 15 residues.

Ten or more counts support this clone. This rearrangement joins TRBV6-4 to TRBJ2-2, with D possibly being TRBD2 (5 bases). V was clipped by 3 bases and J by 5 bases, with 13 bases between them. Germline V gene sequence: CDR1 MRHNA, CDR2 SNTAGT. CDR3 size: 15 residues. CDR3 in DNA: TGTGCCAGCAGTGATGGGAGAATCTCAACCGGGGAGCTGTTTTTT. Translating it yields CASSDGRISTGELFF.

The chain has TRBV7-8 and TRBJ2-1; 8 bases fit TRBD2. The V segment lost 0 bases and the J segment 4 bases; nucleotides outside the gene matches: 11. The CDR3 loop spans 18 amino acids. CDR1 is SGHVS and CDR2 is FQNEAQ in the germline V gene. Here the CDR3 DNA reads TGTGCCAGCAGCTTAGCGATTTTAGCGGGGTCAAGATACAATGAGCAGTTCTTC. Amino acid sequence: CASSLAILAGSRYNEQFF.

The V gene is TRBV1, the J gene TRBJ2-5; whether TRBD2, the table's D call, matches the DNA was not checked. TRBV1 is described as a pseudogene. CDR3 length: 17 residues. CDR3 bases: TGCACCAGCAGCCTGGGGGGAGCGGGGGTAAGCCAAGAGACCCAGTACTTC. This encodes CTSSLGGAGVSQETQYF.

The V and J genes are TRBV5-6 and TRBJ2-1, with D possibly matching TRBD1 (6 bases). The CDR3 is made up of 15 amino acids. V lost 5 bases to trimming and J lost 5 bases, with 17 bases between them. The V gene's germline CDR1 is SGHDT and CDR2 YYEEEE. CDR3 sequence reads: CASRVLDRDNNEQFF. The DNA of the CDR3 is TGTGCCAGCAGGGTACTGGACAGAGACAACAATGAGCAGTTCTTC.

The sample holds one count of this clone. The chain uses TRBV5-4 and TRBJ1-2; the match to TRBD1 covers 7 bases. Looked up from germline, CDR1 is SGHNT and CDR2 is YYREEE (reference sequence). This CDR3 spans 14 amino acids. V trimming: 4 bases; J trimming: 3 bases; junction bases outside the gene matches: 6. Written as DNA, the CDR3 is TGTGCCAGCAGCAACAGGGGTTTCGACTATGGCTACACCTTC. This encodes CASSNRGFDYGYTF.

This clone was picked up a small number of times. The rearrangement uses TRBV7-8 and TRBJ2-3; a possible D gene is TRBD2 (7 bases). V lost 7 bases and J 1 base, leaving 15 bases between the germline ends. Germline loops: CDR1 SGHVS, CDR2 FQNEAQ. This CDR3 is 15 amino acids long. The CDR3: CASTVGGGGTDTQYF. The DNA of the CDR3 is TGTGCCAGCACCGTAGGGGGGGGCGGCACAGATACGCAGTATTTT. The full variable domain, its missing parts supplied by reference TRBV7-8 and TRBJ2-3, is GAGVSQSPRYKVAKRGQDVALRCDPISGHVSLFWYQQALGQGPEFLTYFQNEAQLDKSGLPSDRFFAERPEGSVSTLKIQRTQQEDSAVYLCASTVGGGGTDTQYFGPGTRLTVL.

The chain is built from TRBV6-5 and TRBJ2-3, with D perhaps TRBD2 (6 bases). Between the trimmed V and J ends, which lost 2 bases and 1 base, there was a span of 10 bases. The germline V gene has CDR1 MNHEY and CDR2 SVGAGI. This CDR3 has 15 amino acids. The CDR3 DNA is TGTGCCAGCAGTTACGGGCCTAGCGGCACAGATACGCAGTATTTT. Translated: CASSYGPSGTDTQYF.

V gene TRBV27 combines with J gene TRBJ2-1; TRBD2 aligns across 13 bases. This CDR3 region has 16 residues. Germline-derived CDR1 and CDR2 are MNHEY and SMNVEV (reference sequence). With 6 bases clipped from V and 8 bases from J, the junction kept 10 bases outside the gene matches. In DNA form, the CDR3 reads TGTGCCAGCAGCCGCAAAACTAGCGGGGGGGCCGATGAGCAGTTCTTC. Encoded protein: CASSRKTSGGADEQFF.

V usage is TRBV9 and J usage is TRBJ1-2, with D unclear. CDR1 is SGDLS and CDR2 is YYNGEE in the germline V gene. The V gene lost 3 bases and the J gene lost 8 bases, with 17 bases spanning the gap. The CDR3 extends over 14 amino acids. CDR3 nucleotides: TGTGCCAGCAGCGCTAGTTTGGCGGCGGAGGGCTACACCTTC. This sequence encodes CASSASLAAEGYTF.

The chain uses TRBV12-5 and TRBJ2-5, with D perhaps matching TRBD1 (6 bases). This CDR3 is built from 15 residues. The ends were cut back, 4 bases at V and 0 bases at J, with 12 bases in the middle. The germline CDR1 and CDR2 sequences are LGHNT and FRNRAP. CDR3 DNA: TGTGCTAGTGGTTCTACAACAGGGTACCAAGAGACCCAGTACTTC. Its protein product is CASGSTTGYQETQYF.

The CDR3 loop reads CASSEPGLTSTDTQYF. The CDR3 nucleotides read TGTGCCAGCAGCGAACCGGGACTTACTAGCACAGATACGCAGTATTTT. The V call is TRBV9, the J call TRBJ2-3; possibly TRBD2 for D (6 bases). Germline CDR1 reads SGDLS; CDR2 reads YYNGEE. Trimming left V 3 bases short and J 0 bases short, with 14 bases between. The CDR3 contains 16 residues.

The CDR3, as DNA: TGTGCCAGCAGTGACAAGCGGGGTGTCTACAATGAGCAGTTCTTC. This codes for CASSDKRGVYNEQFF. The chain links TRBV2 to TRBJ2-1, with 7 bases that match TRBD2. The length of the CDR3 is 15 residues. Germline V CDR1 and CDR2: SNHLY, FYNNEI. With V trimmed by 3 bases and J by 3 bases, 5 bases remained unmatched.

This rearrangement joins TRBV2 to TRBJ2-2; 9 bases map to TRBD1. The trim removed 4 bases at V and 7 bases at J, leaving 4 bases unmatched. CDR3 length: 14 residues. Per the germline V gene, CDR1 is SNHLY and CDR2 is FYNNEI. Here the CDR3 reads CASSVDRGNGELFF. The DNA of the CDR3 is TGTGCCAGCAGTGTAGACAGGGGGAACGGGGAGCTGTTTTTT.

The rearrangement uses TRBV19 and TRBJ2-1; D is possibly TRBD2 (5 bases). This CDR3 has 13 amino acids. Trimming shortened V by 0 bases and J by 7 bases, and 7 bases separated the two germline ends. Germline-derived CDR1 and CDR2 are LNHDA and SQIVND (reference sequence). CDR3 protein: CASSIDPGNEQFF. The CDR3, as DNA: TGTGCCAGTAGTATAGACCCGGGGAATGAGCAGTTCTTC.